The present entry profiles one T cell receptor beta chain with its context. Its antigen is still unknown. There are no base qualities to consult, and no much larger clone falls within one base. The intended sense of this specimen's time point label: recipient sample about 28 days before transplant, after cytoreduction. Blood from recipients was drawn about 28 days before transplant and again at days 30, 100 and 180 after transplant. Using Nuclei Lysis Solution, genomic DNA was extracted from unfractionated peripheral blood mononuclear cells that were either fresh or cryopreserved. This record comes from a study of T cell clonotyping in hematopoietic cell transplantation (dated by TCRdb to about 2021). Context from the whole study: Recipient samples taken before transplant were obtained following cytoreduction. The study collected roughly 150 blood samples from 35 to 45 consecutive transplant recipients and their related donors. Recruitment of patients ran from September 2015 to early 2017, and follow-up continued until late 2020 or until death. What the research found in general, with its limitations: The sample size was limited and the cells went unsorted, which meant the CD4 and CD8 repertoire contributions could not be told apart. Recipient TCR diversity fell after transplant, with pathologically expanded clonotypes rising progressively from day 30 to day 180. Overlap with donor repertoires was found for only a small fraction of recipient repertoires, with over 97% found to appear de novo at the given depth. Donor and pretransplant recipient Inverse Simpson Index values predicted broader posttransplant TCR repertoire diversity.

The immunoSEQ assay, a bias-controlled multiplex PCR with V- and J-specific primers, was used to amplify TCR beta CDR3 regions from genomic DNA. In a second PCR step, the CDR3 amplicons were tagged with a proprietary barcode plus Illumina adapter sequences. An Illumina MiSeq instrument was used for sequencing of the CDR3 libraries. The authors' pipeline ran thus. Export and quality control were performed with immunoSEQ Analyzer 3.0, and downstream analyses were performed with R Bioconductor and Immunarch. Repertoire metrics were calculated using only productive rearrangements within the normalized downsampled data set. In the normalized cohort, a clonotype counted as pathologically expanded if the clonotype was larger than 5 templates. The Inverse Simpson Index served as the measure of repertoire diversity. To capture all clonotypes, the CMV-specificity analyses were run on the non-normalized data set. The table comes from immuneACCESS by way of TCRdb, which keeps in-frame sequences with V and J called. Part of the clones is missing from these tables; in studies checked, under half for an unresolved V gene and the rest for unknown reasons. The V and J calls and clone size were taken over from that table, and D and trimming were inferred from the DNA. The sample table records more than 40,000 clones; about 85% of these occur just once. Roughly 3.1% of the sample is in the top ten clones.

The sample in question was peripheral blood mononuclear cells, obtained before stem cell transplant. This receptor was obtained from a man aged 55 to 70 with acute myeloid leukemia. Some clones in this sample may be carry-over from other donors' samples.

The DNA is TGTGCCAGCTTGGGGACAGGTGAAAACTATGGCTACACCTTC. Translated, this is CASLGTGENYGYTF. The rearrangement combines TRBV2 with TRBJ1-2, and 8 junctional nucleotides match TRBD1. The CDR1 and CDR2 encoded by the germline V gene are SNHLY and FYNNEI. From V the trimming removes 8 bases and from J it removes 2 bases, while the gene matches leave 7 bases of the junction unaccounted for. Its CDR3 holds 14 amino acids, cysteine through phenylalanine. The CDR3 DNA has 42 bases and is translated from base 1.